The sequence of this T cell receptor (beta chain) was determined in a study of immune heterogeneity within non-small cell lung tumors. In a multiplex PCR, 32 V and 13 J primers amplified TCR beta CDR3. A single record per CDR3 protein comes from TCRdb applying MiXCR to the multiplex PCR reads. The table includes about 20,000 distinct CDR3 sequences, 25% to 30% detected once. This CDR3 comprises 14 residues. Looked up from germline, CDR1 is MDHEN and CDR2 is SYDVKM. With regard to this clonotype: With a much larger clone just one base away, this may be a read error.

With around 0.6 ug used per sample, the template was genomic DNA from bulk tumor. Several far-apart biopsies were taken per primary tumor during surgery. Patients had untreated, newly diagnosed non-small cell lung cancer and underwent curative surgery. J is TRBJ1-6 and V is TRBV28; no reliable D call. The TCR sequence derives from a man between 40 and 49 years old with non-small cell lung cancer. Sequencing was performed on lung tumor tissue. The CDR3 nucleotides are TGTGCCAGCAGTGATCCGGGCCTTAATTCACCCCTCAACTTT. Translation gives CASSDPGLNSPLNF.